One TCR beta chain is described in this entry. Its antigen is currently unknown. The data derive from a study of cytomegalovirus exposure and HLA in healthy donors. Study-wide results and caveats: Immune exposure information available was restricted to CMV serostatus.

PCR primers comprised 60 Vbeta and 13 Jbeta primers. TCRdb's table, derived via immunoSEQ multiplex PCR, lists solely in-frame clones and lacks some. The data show 95,000 to 150,000 clones, 81% seen once. Germline values: CDR1 SGHRS, CDR2 YFSETQ. With V trimmed by 1 base and J by 1 base, 1 base remained unmatched. The CDR3 runs 14 residues. The rearrangement joins TRBV5-1 to TRBJ1-1; 7 nucleotides align to TRBD1. The clonotype was recovered from a man aged 18 to 30 in good health and CMV-seronegative. Sequencing used PBMCs. The CDR3 DNA sequence: TGCGCCAGCAGCTTGAGGACAGGGAACACTGAAGCTTTCTTT. Translating gives CASSLRTGNTEAFF.